Sequencing of this T cell receptor (beta chain) was carried out in a study of technical replicates of blood from several donors. Profiling relied on immunoSEQ multiplex PCR, and the TCRdb table lists in-frame clones only, not all of them. The sample lists roughly 50,000 clones; 90% to 95% were seen once. With 4 bases clipped from V and 1 base from J, the junction kept 4 bases outside the gene matches. The CDR3 has 15 residues. The germline CDR1 and CDR2 sequences are SGHRS and YFSETQ. The sequence came from a human donor in good health. Some clones in this sample may be carry-over from other donors' samples. The chain joins TRBV5-1 to TRBJ2-2; 7 bases are shared with TRBD1. The sequenced sample consisted of PBMCs. CDR3 in amino acids: CASSPRTGNTGELFF. CDR3 in DNA: TGCGCCAGCAGCCCTCGGACAGGGAACACCGGGGAGCTGTTTTTT.